This TCR beta chain is from a study of blood T cell repertoires in COVID-19. Original data processing: How many nucleated cells were present was estimated from reference gene primer amplification. Sequenced by immunoSEQ multiplex PCR; TCRdb stores in-frame clones only, minus some. V and J calls plus clone size are reproduced from that table; the DNA served to infer D and trimming. The sample shows tens of thousands of clones, 80% to 85% of them seen only once. Per the germline V gene, CDR1 is SGHNT and CDR2 is YYREEE (reference sequence). V lost 10 bases, J lost 4 bases, and 20 bases lay in between. The CDR3 contains 14 residues.

The chain combines TRBV5-4 with TRBJ2-5; TRBD2 might be the D (8 bases). The receptor's source is a woman aged 60 to 75 with acute or convalescent COVID-19. The material sequenced was peripheral blood. The CDR3 coding sequence is TGTGCCGGATCGGGGGGGCCAGGGGGAGAGACCCAGTACTTC. It codes for CAGSGGPGGETQYF. Full variable domain (missing parts from reference TRBV5-4 and TRBJ2-5): ETGVTQSPTHLIKTRGQQVTLRCSSQSGHNTVSWYQQALGQGPQFIFQYYREEENGRGNFPPRFSGLQFPNYSSELNVNALELDDSALYLCAGSGGPGGETQYFGPGTRLLVL.